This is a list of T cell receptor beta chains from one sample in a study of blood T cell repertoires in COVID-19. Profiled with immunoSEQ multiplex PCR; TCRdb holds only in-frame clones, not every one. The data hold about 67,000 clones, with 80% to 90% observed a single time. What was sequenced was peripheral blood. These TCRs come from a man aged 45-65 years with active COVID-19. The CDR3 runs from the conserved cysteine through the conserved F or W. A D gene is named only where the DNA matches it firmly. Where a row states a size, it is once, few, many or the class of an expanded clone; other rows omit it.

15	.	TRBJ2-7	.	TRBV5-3	TGTGCCAGAAGCCCCGACAGGAGGATCTCCTACGAGCAGTACTTC	CARSPDRRISYEQYF
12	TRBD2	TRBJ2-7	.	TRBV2	TGTGCCAGCGGGACTAGCAACTACGAGCAGTACTTC	CASGTSNYEQYF
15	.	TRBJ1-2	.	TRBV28	TGTGCCAGCAGCCCCTCGGGGGGTGTCCGGTATGGCTACACCTTC	CASSPSGGVRYGYTF
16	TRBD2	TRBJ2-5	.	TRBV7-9	TGTGCCAGCAGCTTATGGGCTAGCGGATTCCAAGAGACCCAGTACTTC	CASSLWASGFQETQYF
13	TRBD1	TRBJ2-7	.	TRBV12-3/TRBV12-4	TGTGCCAGCAAACTCCGGGACAGGGATGAGCAGTACTTC	CASKLRDRDEQYF
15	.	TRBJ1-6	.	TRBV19	TGTGCCAGTAGCGACACAGGGTATAATAATTCACCCCTCCACTTT	CASSDTGYNNSPLHF
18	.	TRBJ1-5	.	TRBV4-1	TGCGCCAGCAGCCAAGAGGGCAGGGTAGGAGTTAGCAATCAGCCCCAGCATTTT	CASSQEGRVGVSNQPQHF
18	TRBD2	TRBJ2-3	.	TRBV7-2	TGTGCCAGCAGCTTAGGGACTAGCGGGAGGGGAGGAGCAGATACGCAGTATTTT	CASSLGTSGRGGADTQYF
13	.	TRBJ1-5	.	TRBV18	TGTGCCAGCCGCAGTAATAGCAATCAGCCCCAGCATTTT	CASRSNSNQPQHF
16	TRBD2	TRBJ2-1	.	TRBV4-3	TGCGCCAGCAGCCAGGAGCTAGCGGGTGGGCCCAGAGAGCAGTTCTTC	CASSQELAGGPREQFF
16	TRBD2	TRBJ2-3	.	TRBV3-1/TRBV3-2	TGTGCCAGCAGCCGGCCCGAGCGGGGCAGGACAGATACGCAGTATTTT	CASSRPERGRTDTQYF
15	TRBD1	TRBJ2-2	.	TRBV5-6	TGTGCCAGCAGCTTGCCGGACAGGGGGACCGGGGAGCTGTTTTTT	CASSLPDRGTGELFF
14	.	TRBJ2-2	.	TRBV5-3	TGTGCCAGAAGCTTGGGACTCCCGGCCGGGGAGCTGTTTTTT	CARSLGLPAGELFF
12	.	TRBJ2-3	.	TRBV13	TGTGCCAGCAGCGCCTACACAGATACGCAGTATTTT	CASSAYTDTQYF
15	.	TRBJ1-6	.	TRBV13	TGTGCCAGCAGCTTTCTTTCGGGGAGGCATTCACCCCTCCACTTT	CASSFLSGRHSPLHF
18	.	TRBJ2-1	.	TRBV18	TGTGCCAGCTCACCACCCTGGGCACAAACCGACCCACTGAATGTGCAGTTCTTC	CASSPPWAQTDPLNVQFF
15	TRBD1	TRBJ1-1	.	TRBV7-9	TGTGCCAGCAGCATTGAGACAGGGGGGAACACTGAAGCTTTCTTT	CASSIETGGNTEAFF
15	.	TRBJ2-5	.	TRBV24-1	TGTGCCACCAGTGAAACCAGGGGTTTGGAAGAGACCCAGTACTTC	CATSETRGLEETQYF
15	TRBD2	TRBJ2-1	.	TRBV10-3	TGTGCCATCAGTTCAGGACTAGCGGCACTCAATGAGCAGTTCTTC	CAISSGLAALNEQFF
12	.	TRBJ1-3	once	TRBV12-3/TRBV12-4	TGTGCCAGCATTCCCTCTCTCGGCACCATATATTTT	CASIPSLGTIYF
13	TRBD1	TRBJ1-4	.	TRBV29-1	TGCAGCGTCCAACAGGGGGAGGTTGAAAAACTGTTTTTT	CSVQQGEVEKLFF
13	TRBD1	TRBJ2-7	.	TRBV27	TGTGCCAGCTGCAAACAGGGGTCCTCCGAGCAGTACTTC	CASCKQGSSEQYF
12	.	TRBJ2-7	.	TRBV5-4	TGTGCCAGCAGCCGTATCCTCGGCGAGCAGTACTTC	CASSRILGEQYF
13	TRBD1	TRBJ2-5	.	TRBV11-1	TGTGCCAGCAGCGAGGACAGGGGGGAGACCCAGTACTTC	CASSEDRGETQYF
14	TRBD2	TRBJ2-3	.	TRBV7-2	TGTGCCAGCAGCTTGGGACTAGCAGCAGATACGCAGTATTTT	CASSLGLAADTQYF
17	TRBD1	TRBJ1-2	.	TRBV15	TGTGCCACCAGCAGCCTAACCTCCGGGACAGGGAACTATGGCTACACCTTC	CATSSLTSGTGNYGYTF
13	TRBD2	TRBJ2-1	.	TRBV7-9	TGTGCCAGCAGCTCCGGGAGGGCCCTCTCTCGGTTCTTC	CASSSGRALSRFF
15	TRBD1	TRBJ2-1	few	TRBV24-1	TGTGCCACCAGTGATTCCGGGACAGTATACAATGAGCAGTTCTTC	CATSDSGTVYNEQFF
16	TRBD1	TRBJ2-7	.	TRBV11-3	TGTGCCAGCAGCACACTGGGACAGGCGTCTTACTACGAGCAGTACTTC	CASSTLGQASYYEQYF
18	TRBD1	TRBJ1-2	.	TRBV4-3	TGCGCCAGCAGCCAAGAAGTAGGACAGGGCTCCTCGGGGTATGGCTACACCTTC	CASSQEVGQGSSGYGYTF
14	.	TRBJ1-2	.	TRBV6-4	TGTGCCAGCAGTGACTCGATAGGGGACTATGGCTACACCTTC	CASSDSIGDYGYTF
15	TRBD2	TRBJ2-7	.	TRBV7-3	TGTGCCAGCAGCCGGACTAGCGGGAGATTCGACGAGCAGTACTTC	CASSRTSGRFDEQYF
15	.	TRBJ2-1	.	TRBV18	TGTGCCAGCTCACCACCGTCTGCGCTCTACAATGAGCAGTTCTTC	CASSPPSALYNEQFF
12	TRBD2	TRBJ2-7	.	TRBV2	TGTGCCAGCGGGACTACGGCCCACGAGCAGTACTTC	CASGTTAHEQYF
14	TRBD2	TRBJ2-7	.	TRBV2	TGTGCCAGCAGTGTAGGGACTAGCGGCGGCGAGCAGTACTTC	CASSVGTSGGEQYF
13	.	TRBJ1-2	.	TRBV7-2	TGTGCCAGCAGCTTAATTAGGGACTCTGGCTACACCTTC	CASSLIRDSGYTF
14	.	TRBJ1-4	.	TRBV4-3	TGCGCCAGCAGCCCCGACAGGACTAATGAAAAACTGTTTTTT	CASSPDRTNEKLFF
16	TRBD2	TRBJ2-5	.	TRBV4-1	TGCGCCAGCAGCCAGATACTAGCGGCTAATTCAGAGACCCAGTACTTC	CASSQILAANSETQYF
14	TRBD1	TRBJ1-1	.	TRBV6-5	TGTGCCAGCAGTCCCGACAGGGTGTACGCTGAAGCTTTCTTT	CASSPDRVYAEAFF
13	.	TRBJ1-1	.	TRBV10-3	TGTGCCATCAAGAAGATACAGAACACTGAAGCTTTCTTT	CAIKKIQNTEAFF
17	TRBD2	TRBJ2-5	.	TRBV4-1	TGCGCCAGCAGCCAAGGGCCGGCGGCGGGAGATAGGGAGACCCAGTACTTC	CASSQGPAAGDRETQYF
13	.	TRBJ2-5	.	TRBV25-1	TGTGCCAGCAGTATGTACATGGAAGAGACCCAGTACTTC	CASSMYMEETQYF